Given below is one T cell receptor beta chain in context. These data come from a study of blood T cell repertoires in COVID-19. Study context: From T cells, B-cell-depleted T cells, or PBMCs came the material, which was cDNA or gDNA.

This table comes from immunoSEQ multiplex PCR, and its TCRdb copy is limited to in-frame clones, with some not included. Of about 270,000 clones listed, about nine tenths are singletons. Trimming took 6 bases from V and 3 from J, leaving 14 bases between them. The CDR3 contains 14 residues. The germline V gene encodes CDR1 SGHTA and CDR2 FQGNSA. Cohorts were assigned according to the clinical history that participants reported. The clonotype was recovered from a woman in her thirties or forties with acute COVID-19. The sample comprised PBMCs or T cells enriched from blood (not recorded which). V gene TRBV7-2 combines with J gene TRBJ2-5; possible D gene TRBD2, 5 bases. Here the CDR3 reads CASSSTSPKETQYF. Here the CDR3 DNA reads TGTGCCAGCAGTTCAACTAGTCCAAAAGAGACCCAGTACTTC.